The TCR beta chain under discussion was sequenced for a study of graft-versus-host responses after intestinal transplantation. Study context: Anti-thymocyte globulin induction, then tacrolimus and steroids for around three years, went to all recipients.

Germline lookup yields CDR1 MNHNY and CDR2 SVGAGI (reference sequence). This CDR3 has 14 residues. Trimming took 0 bases from V and 3 from J, leaving 9 bases between them. Sequencing was performed with immunoSEQ multiplex PCR; in TCRdb, only in-frame clones are kept and a portion is missing. The sample includes 86,000 or so clones, 80% to 95% seen only once; the top ten take 6%. Worth noting for this clone: Its target is unknown.

This specimen was unstimulated CD8+ T cells sorted from spleen or lymph node cells, taken before intestinal transplant. The TCR originated in a human donor who received an intestinal transplant. The rearrangement uses TRBV6-6 and TRBJ2-7, with D possibly TRBD1 on 6 matching bases. The CDR3 bases are TGTGCCAGCAGTTACTCTGGGACACTCTACGAGCAGTACTTC. The encoded protein is CASSYSGTLYEQYF.